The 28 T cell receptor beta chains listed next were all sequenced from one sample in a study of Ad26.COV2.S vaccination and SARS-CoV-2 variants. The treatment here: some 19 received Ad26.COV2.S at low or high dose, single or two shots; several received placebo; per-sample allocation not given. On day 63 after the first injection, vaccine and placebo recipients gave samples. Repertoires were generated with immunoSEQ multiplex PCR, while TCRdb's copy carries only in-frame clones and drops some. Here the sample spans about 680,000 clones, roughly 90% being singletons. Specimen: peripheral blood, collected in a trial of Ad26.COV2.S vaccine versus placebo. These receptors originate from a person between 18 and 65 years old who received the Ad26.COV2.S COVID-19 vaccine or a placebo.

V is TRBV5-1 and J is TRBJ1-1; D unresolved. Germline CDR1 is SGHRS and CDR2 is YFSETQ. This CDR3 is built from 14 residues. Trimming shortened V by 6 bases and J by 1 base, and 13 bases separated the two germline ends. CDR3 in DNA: TGCGCCAGCACCCCGGGAGGTGGGAACACTGAAGCTTTCTTT. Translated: CASTPGGGNTEAFF.

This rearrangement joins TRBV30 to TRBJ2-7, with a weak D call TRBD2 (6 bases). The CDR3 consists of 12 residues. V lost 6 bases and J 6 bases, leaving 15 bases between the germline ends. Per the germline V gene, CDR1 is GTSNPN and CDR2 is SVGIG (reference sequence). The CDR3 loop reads CACPGELGEQYF. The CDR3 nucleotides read TGTGCCTGCCCGGGGGAACTTGGCGAGCAGTACTTC.

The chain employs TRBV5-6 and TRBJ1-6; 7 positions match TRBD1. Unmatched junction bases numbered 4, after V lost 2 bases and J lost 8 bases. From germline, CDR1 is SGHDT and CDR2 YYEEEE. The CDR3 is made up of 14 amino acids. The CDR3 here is CASSFRTGDSPLHF. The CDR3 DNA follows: TGTGCCAGCAGCTTTCGAACAGGGGATTCACCCCTCCACTTT. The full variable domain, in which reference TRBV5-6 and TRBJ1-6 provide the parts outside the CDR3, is DAGVTQSPTHLIKTRGQQVTLRCSPKSGHDTVSWYQQALGQGPQFIFQYYEEEERQRGNFPDRFSGHQFPNYSSELNVNALLLGDSALYLCASSFRTGDSPLHFGNGTRLTVT.

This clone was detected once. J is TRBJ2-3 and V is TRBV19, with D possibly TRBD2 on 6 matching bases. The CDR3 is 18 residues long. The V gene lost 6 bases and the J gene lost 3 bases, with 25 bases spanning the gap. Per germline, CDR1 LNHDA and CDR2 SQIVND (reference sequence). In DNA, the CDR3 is TGTGCCAGTAGCTTATATCGACTAGGACCCCCGCCAACAGATACGCAGTATTTT. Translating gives CASSLYRLGPPPTDTQYF.

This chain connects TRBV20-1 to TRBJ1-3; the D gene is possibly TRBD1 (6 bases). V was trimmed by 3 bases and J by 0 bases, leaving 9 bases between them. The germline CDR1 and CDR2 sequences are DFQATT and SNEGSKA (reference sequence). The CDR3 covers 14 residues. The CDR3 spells CSASGTSSGNTIYF. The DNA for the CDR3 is TGCAGTGCTAGTGGGACAAGCTCTGGAAACACCATATATTTT.

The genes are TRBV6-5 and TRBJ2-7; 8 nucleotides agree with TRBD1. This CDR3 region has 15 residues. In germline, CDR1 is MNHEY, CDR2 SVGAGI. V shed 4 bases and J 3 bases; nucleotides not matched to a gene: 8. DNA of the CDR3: TGTGCCAGCAGTTCGGACAGGGAATTTGGCTACGAGCAGTACTTC. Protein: CASSSDREFGYEQYF.

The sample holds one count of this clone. Here the CDR3 reads CASSLAYRGRNTEAFF. The CDR3 DNA reads as TGTGCCAGCAGCTTAGCGTACCGGGGCCGGAACACTGAAGCTTTCTTT. This chain connects TRBV7-8 to TRBJ1-1, with a tentative D call TRBD1 (5 bases). The CDR3 length is 16 residues. The V and J ends lost 0 bases and 1 base respectively, with 12 bases between them. The germline gives CDR1 SGHVS, CDR2 FQNEAQ. Based on the CDR3 plus reference TRBV7-8 and TRBJ1-1, the full variable domain is GAGVSQSPRYKVAKRGQDVALRCDPISGHVSLFWYQQALGQGPEFLTYFQNEAQLDKSGLPSDRFFAERPEGSVSTLKIQRTQQEDSAVYLCASSLAYRGRNTEAFFGQGTRLTVV.

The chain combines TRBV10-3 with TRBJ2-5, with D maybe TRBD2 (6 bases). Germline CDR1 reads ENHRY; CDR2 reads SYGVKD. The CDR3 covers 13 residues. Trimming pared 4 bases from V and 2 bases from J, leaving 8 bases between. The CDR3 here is CAISGGTQETQYF. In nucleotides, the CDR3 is TGTGCCATCAGTGGGGGGACTCAAGAGACCCAGTACTTC.

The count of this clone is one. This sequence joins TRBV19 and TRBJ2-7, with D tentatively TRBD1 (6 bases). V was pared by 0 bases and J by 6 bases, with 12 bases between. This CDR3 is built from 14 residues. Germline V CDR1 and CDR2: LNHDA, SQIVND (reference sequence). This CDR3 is CASSIDHRTAEQYF. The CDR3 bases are TGTGCCAGTAGTATAGATCACCGGACAGCCGAGCAGTACTTC.

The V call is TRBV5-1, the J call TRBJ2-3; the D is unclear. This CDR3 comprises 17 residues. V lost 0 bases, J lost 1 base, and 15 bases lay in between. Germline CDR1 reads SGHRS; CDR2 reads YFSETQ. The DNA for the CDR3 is TGCGCCAGCAGCTTGGCCGGGCAGAGCTCTGGCACAGATACGCAGTATTTT. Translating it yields CASSLAGQSSGTDTQYF.

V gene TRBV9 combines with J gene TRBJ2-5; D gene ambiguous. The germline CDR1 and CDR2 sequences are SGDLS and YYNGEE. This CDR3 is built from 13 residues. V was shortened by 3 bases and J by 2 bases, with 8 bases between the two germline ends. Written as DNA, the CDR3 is TGTGCCAGCAGCGCCACGACTCAAGAGACCCAGTACTTC. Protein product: CASSATTQETQYF.

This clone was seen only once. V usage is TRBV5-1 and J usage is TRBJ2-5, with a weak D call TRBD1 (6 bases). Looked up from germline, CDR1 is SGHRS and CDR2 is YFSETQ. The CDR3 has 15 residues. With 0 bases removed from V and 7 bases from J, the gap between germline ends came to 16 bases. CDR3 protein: CASSLGDNAPGTQYF. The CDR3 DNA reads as TGCGCCAGCAGCTTGGGGGACAACGCCCCTGGGACCCAGTACTTC.

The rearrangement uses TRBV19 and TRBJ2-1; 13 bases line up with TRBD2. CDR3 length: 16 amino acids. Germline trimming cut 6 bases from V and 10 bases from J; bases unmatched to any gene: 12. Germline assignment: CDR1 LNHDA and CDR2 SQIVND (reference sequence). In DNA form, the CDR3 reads TGTGCCAGTAGCCGACTAGCGGGAGGCCCCTACGGGGAGCAGTTCTTC. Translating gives CASSRLAGGPYGEQFF.

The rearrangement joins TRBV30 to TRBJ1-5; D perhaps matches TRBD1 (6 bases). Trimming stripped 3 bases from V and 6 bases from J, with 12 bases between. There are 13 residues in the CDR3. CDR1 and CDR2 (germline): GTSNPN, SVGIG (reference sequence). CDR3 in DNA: TGTGCCTGGAGCCCAGGGGTACTTCAGCCCCAGCATTTT. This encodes CAWSPGVLQPQHF.

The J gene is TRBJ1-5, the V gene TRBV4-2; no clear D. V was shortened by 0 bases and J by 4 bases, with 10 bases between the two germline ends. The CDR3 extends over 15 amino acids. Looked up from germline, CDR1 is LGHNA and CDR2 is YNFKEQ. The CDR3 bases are TGTGCCAGCAGCCAAGATCAGCAGAGGAATCAGCCCCAGCATTTT. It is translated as CASSQDQQRNQPQHF.

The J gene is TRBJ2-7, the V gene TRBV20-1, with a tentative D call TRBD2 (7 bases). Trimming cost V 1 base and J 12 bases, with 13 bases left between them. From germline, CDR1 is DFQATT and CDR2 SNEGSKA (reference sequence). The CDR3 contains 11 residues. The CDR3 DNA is TGCAGTGCTAGAGGAGGGGGGGCCATGTACTTC. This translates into CSARGGGAMYF.

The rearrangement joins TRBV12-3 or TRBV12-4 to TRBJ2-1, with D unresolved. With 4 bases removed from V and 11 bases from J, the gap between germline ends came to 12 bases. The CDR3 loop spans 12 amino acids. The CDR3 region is CASSSETRQQFF. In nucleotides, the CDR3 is TGTGCCAGCAGTTCTGAGACACGTCAGCAGTTCTTC.

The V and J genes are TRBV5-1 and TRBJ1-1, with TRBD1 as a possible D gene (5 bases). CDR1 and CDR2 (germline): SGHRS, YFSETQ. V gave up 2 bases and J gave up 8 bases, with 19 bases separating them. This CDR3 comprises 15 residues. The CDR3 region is CASSFGSGREREAFF. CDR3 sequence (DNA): TGCGCCAGCAGCTTCGGGTCGGGCAGGGAGAGGGAAGCTTTCTTT.

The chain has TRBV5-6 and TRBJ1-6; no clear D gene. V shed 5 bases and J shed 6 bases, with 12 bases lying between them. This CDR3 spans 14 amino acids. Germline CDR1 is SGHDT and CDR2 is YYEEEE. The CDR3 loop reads CASRSSRFNSPLHF. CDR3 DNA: TGTGCCAGCAGGTCGTCGCGATTTAATTCACCCCTCCACTTT.

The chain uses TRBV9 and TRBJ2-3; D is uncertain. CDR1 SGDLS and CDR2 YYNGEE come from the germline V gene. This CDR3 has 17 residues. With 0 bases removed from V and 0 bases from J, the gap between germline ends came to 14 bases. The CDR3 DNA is TGTGCCAGCAGCGTAGCCGGTGGGATTTCTAGCACAGATACGCAGTATTTT. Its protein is CASSVAGGISSTDTQYF.

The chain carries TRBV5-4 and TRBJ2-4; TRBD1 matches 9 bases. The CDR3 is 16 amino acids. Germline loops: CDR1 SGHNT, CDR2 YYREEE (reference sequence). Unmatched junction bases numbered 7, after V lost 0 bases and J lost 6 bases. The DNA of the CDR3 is TGTGCCAGCAGCTTGGGGGGTACAGGGGGCGGAAACATTCAGTACTTC. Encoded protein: CASSLGGTGGGNIQYF.

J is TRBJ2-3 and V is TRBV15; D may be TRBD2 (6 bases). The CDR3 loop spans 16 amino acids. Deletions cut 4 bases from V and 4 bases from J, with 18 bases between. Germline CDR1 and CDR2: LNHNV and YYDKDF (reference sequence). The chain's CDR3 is CATSTYPSAGPDTQYF. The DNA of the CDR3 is TGTGCCACCAGCACCTACCCCTCTGCGGGACCAGATACGCAGTATTTT.

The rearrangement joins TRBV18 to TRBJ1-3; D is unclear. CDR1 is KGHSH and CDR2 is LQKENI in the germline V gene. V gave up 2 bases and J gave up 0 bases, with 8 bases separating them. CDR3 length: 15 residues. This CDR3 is CASSPFDGSGNTIYF. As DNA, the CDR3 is TGTGCCAGCTCACCATTCGACGGCTCTGGAAACACCATATATTTT.

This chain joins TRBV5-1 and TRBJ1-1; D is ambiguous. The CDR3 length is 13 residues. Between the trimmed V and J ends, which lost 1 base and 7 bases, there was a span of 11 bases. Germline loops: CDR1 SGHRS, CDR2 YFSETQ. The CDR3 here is CASSLTVNGEAFF. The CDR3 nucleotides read TGCGCCAGCAGCTTGACCGTGAACGGTGAAGCTTTCTTT.

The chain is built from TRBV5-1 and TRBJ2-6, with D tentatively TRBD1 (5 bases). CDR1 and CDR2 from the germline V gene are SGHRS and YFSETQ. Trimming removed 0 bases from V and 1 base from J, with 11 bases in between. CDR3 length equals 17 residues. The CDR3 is CASSLGGSLSGANVLTF. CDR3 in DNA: TGCGCCAGCAGCTTGGGGGGCAGTCTATCTGGGGCCAACGTCCTGACTTTC.

DNA for the CDR3: TGTGCCAGCTCATCGACGGGACAATACGAGCAGTACTTC. Translation gives CASSSTGQYEQYF. The rearrangement joins TRBV18 to TRBJ2-7; D may be TRBD1 (6 bases). The CDR3 is 13 residues long. Germline-derived CDR1 and CDR2 are KGHSH and LQKENI. V was cut by 5 bases and J by 4 bases, with 12 bases left in between.

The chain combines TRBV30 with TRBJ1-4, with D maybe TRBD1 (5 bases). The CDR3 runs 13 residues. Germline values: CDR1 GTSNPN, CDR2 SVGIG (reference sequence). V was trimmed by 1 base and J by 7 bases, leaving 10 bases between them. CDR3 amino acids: CAWSERRGEKLFF. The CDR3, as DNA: TGTGCCTGGAGTGAAAGGAGGGGTGAAAAACTGTTTTTT. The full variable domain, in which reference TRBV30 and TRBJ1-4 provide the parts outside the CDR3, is SQTIHQWPATLVQPVGSPLSLECTVEGTSNPNLYWYRQAAGRGLQLLFYSVGIGQISSEVPQNLSASRPQDRQFILSSKKLLLSDSGFYLCAWSERRGEKLFFGSGTQLSVL.

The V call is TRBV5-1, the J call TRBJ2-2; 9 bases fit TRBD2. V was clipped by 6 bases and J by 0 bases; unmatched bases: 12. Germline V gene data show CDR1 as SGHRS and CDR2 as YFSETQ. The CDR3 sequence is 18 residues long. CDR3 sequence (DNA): TGCGCCAGCACCGACTACCCTAGCGGGGCGACGAACACCGGGGAGCTGTTTTTT. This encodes CASTDYPSGATNTGELFF. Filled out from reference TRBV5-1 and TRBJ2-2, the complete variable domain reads KAGVTQTPRYLIKTRGQQVTLSCSPISGHRSVSWYQQTPGQGLQFLFEYFSETQRNKGNFPGRFSGRQFSNSRSEMNVSTLELGDSALYLCASTDYPSGATNTGELFFGEGSRLTVL.